The sample holds one count of the clone carrying this TCR beta chain. This specimen belongs to a study of blood T cell repertoires in COVID-19. Germline lookup yields CDR1 MDHEN and CDR2 SYDVKM. The CDR3 sequence is 16 residues long. V lost 7 bases to trimming and J lost 2 bases, with 18 bases between them. Measured with immunoSEQ multiplex PCR; TCRdb has only the in-frame clones, and not every one. The table records about 230,000 clones, 75% to 85% of them present only once. Sequenced sample: peripheral blood. The receptor's source is a woman aged 45-65 years with acute or convalescent COVID-19. V gene TRBV28 combines with J gene TRBJ1-5; unclear D gene. The CDR3 DNA sequence: TGTGCCAGCACGACCCTCAGTGGAGGTGGCAATCAGCCCCAGCATTTT. Translation gives CASTTLSGGGNQPQHF.